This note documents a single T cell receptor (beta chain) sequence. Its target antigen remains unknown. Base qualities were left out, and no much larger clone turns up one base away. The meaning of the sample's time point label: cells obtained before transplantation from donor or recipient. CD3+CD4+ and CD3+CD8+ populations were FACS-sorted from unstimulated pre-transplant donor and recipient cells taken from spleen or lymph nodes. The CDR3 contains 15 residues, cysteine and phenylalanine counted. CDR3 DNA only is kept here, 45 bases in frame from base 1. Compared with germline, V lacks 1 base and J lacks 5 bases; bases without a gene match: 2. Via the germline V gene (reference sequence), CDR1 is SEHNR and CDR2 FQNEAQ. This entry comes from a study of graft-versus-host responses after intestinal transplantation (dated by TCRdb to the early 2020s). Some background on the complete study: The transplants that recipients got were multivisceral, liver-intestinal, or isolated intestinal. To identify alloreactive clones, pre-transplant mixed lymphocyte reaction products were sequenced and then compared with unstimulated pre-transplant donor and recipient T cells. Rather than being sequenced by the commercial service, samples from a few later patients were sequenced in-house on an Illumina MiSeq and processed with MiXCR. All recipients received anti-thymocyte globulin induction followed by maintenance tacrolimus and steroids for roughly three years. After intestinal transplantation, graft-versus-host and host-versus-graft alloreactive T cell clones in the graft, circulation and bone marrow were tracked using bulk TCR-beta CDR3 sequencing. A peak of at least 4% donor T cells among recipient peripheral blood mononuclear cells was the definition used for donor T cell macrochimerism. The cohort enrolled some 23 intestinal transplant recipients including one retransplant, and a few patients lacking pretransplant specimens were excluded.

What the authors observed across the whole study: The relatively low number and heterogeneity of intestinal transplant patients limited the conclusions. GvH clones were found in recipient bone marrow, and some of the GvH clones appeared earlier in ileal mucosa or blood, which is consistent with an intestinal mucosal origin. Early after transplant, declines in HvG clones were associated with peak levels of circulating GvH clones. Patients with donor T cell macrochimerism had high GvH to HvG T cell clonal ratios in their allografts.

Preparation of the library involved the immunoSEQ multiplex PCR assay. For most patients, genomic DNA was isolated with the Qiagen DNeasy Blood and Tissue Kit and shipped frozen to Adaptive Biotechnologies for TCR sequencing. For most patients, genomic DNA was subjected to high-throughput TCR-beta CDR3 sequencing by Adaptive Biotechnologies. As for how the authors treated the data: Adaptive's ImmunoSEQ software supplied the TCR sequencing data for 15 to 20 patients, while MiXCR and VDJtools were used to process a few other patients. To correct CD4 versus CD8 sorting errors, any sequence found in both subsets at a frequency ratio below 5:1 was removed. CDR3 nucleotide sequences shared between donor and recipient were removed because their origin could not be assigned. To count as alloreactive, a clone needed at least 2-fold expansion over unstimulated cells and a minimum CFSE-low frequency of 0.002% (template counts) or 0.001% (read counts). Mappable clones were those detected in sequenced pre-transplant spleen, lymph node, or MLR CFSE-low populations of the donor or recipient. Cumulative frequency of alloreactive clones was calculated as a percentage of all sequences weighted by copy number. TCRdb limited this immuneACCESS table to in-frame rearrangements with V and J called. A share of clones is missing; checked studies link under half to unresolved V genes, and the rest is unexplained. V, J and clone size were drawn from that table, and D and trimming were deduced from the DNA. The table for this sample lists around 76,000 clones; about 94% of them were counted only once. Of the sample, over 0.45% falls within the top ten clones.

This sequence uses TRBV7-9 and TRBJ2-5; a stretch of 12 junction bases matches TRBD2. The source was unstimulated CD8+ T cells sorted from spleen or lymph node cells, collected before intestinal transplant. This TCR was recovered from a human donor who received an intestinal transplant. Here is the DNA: TGTGCCAGCAGCTTAGGGCTAGCGGGAGGGGAGACCCAGTACTTC. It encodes CASSLGLAGGETQYF.